This T cell receptor (beta chain) was documented in a study of blood T cell repertoires in COVID-19. On the study more broadly: Italy, Spain and the United States were the sources of the convalescent and acute COVID-19 samples.

This clone occurred once. V lost 4 bases and J 4 bases, leaving 10 bases between the germline ends. Germline V gene lookup returns CDR1 SNHLY and CDR2 FYNNEI. The CDR3 is 13 residues long. In the original processing: Amplification from reference gene primers served as the basis for estimated nucleated cell counts. The assay was immunoSEQ multiplex PCR, and TCRdb's table has in-frame clones only and misses some. V and J calls and clone size are given by that table; D and trimming were obtained from the DNA. The sample carries about 94,000 clones, 74% recorded once. Seattle's cohort entered during active infection and was followed longitudinally.

The rearrangement links TRBV2 to TRBJ2-5; D might be TRBD2 (6 bases). The receptor was isolated from a man aged 65 to 85 with COVID-19, enrolled during active disease. Sequences were obtained from peripheral blood. The CDR3 nucleotides are TGTGCCAGCAGTGTATCTAGCGTAGAGACCCAGTACTTC. Translation: CASSVSSVETQYF.